This T cell receptor beta chain was captured in a study of blood T cell repertoires in COVID-19. Study summary: Sample material is recorded as cDNA or gDNA derived from T cells, B-cell-depleted T cells, or PBMCs.

Participants were aged roughly 18 to 90 years, lived in 24 US areas, and enrolled virtually. Assignment of participants to cohorts was predicated upon participant-reported clinical history. Only in-frame clones appear in the TCRdb table, and some are missing; sequencing was by immunoSEQ multiplex PCR. This sample has about 190,000 clones, with 84% found just once. V lost 0 bases, J lost 3 bases, and 9 bases lay in between. This CDR3 comprises 15 residues. Looked up from germline, CDR1 is ENHRY and CDR2 is SYGVKD. This chain joins TRBV10-3 and TRBJ1-5; D is unclear. Source material: PBMCs or T cells enriched from blood (not recorded which). The clonotype was recovered from a woman under 40 who had recovered from COVID-19. The CDR3 nucleotides are TGTGCCATCAGTGAGTCGAGGGATCTCAATCAGCCCCAGCATTTT. Its protein is CAISESRDLNQPQHF.